These T cell receptor beta chains were read from a single sample in a study of T-cell reconstitution after alpha-beta-depleted transplantation in children. MiXCR, applied by TCRdb to the PCR reads, yields one record per CDR3 protein. The top ten hold approximately 38% of the sample, which has just under 350,000 distinct CDR3 sequences, about a sixth seen once. This sample comprised PBMCs, mostly from graft donor cells, obtained 360 days after TCRalphabeta/CD19-depleted stem cell transplant. All receptors come from a male patient between 2 and 9 years old who had a stem cell transplant for acute lymphoblastic leukemia, so the T cells may come from the graft donor. The CDR3 runs from the conserved cysteine through the conserved F or W. The D gene is left open where the match is weak. Expanded clones are given a class, and other clones once, few, many or no size at all.

J gene	V gene	clone size	D gene	CDR3 protein	CDR3 DNA
TRBJ2-7	TRBV9	NA	NA	CASSVAGSEYSYEEYF	TGTGCCAGCAGCGTAGCTGGGTCGGAATACTCCTACGAGGAGTACTTC
TRBJ2-7	TRBV7-2	few	NA	CASSSIQGYEQYF	TGTGCCAGCAGCTCGATACAGGGCTACGAGCAGTACTTC
TRBJ2-2	TRBV5-1	many	TRBD2	CASRSGSGTGELFF	TGCGCCAGCCGTAGCGGGAGCGGCACCGGGGAGCTGTTTTTT
TRBJ2-5	TRBV28	NA	NA	CASSSQYIQETQYF	TGTGCCAGCAGTTCCCAGTATATCCAAGAGACCCAGTACTTC
TRBJ2-1	TRBV4-3	NA	TRBD1	CASSLIWTGPNEQFF	TGCGCCAGCAGCCTCATTTGGACAGGGCCTAATGAGCAGTTCTTC
TRBJ2-7	TRBV6-5	many	NA	CASSWGGHEQYF	TGTGCCAGCAGTTGGGGGGGCCACGAGCAGTACTTC
TRBJ2-5	TRBV29-1	NA	NA	CSVGLRHKETQYF	TGCAGCGTTGGTCTGAGGCATAAAGAGACCCAGTACTTC
TRBJ2-5	TRBV4-2	few	NA	CASSQDGGLGTIGQETQYF	TGTGCCAGCAGCCAAGATGGGGGGCTCGGGACTATCGGGCAAGAGACCCAGTACTTC
TRBJ1-1	TRBV28	few	NA	CASSFPWYREGNTEAFF	TGTGCCAGCAGTTTCCCATGGTACAGGGAAGGGAACACTGAAGCTTTCTTT
TRBJ2-1	TRBV14	NA	TRBD2	CASSQVPGTSGYNEQFF	TGTGCCAGCAGCCAAGTCCCCGGGACTAGCGGCTACAATGAGCAGTTCTTC
TRBJ2-1	TRBV20-1	NA	NA	CSASHGVSNEQFF	TGCAGTGCTAGCCACGGAGTGAGCAATGAGCAGTTCTTC
TRBJ2-7	TRBV6-5	few	NA	CASSYNGPSYEQYF	TGTGCCAGCAGTTACAATGGTCCCTCCTACGAGCAGTACTTC
TRBJ2-3	TRBV12-3/TRBV12-4	NA	TRBD1	CASSGDRDGGLDTQYF	TGTGCCAGCAGCGGGGACAGGGATGGCGGATTGGATACGCAGTATTTT
TRBJ1-6	TRBV18	NA	NA	CASSPALNSPLHF	TGTGCCAGCTCACCAGCCCTAAATTCACCCCTCCACTTT
TRBJ2-3	TRBV20-1	few	NA	CSAEDEDTQYF	TGCAGTGCGGAGGACGAGGATACGCAGTATTTT
TRBJ2-7	TRBV30	few	TRBD1	CAWSGPLRGRSYEQYF	TGTGCCTGGAGTGGGCCCCTCAGGGGGCGATCCTACGAGCAGTACTTC
TRBJ2-3	TRBV6-1	NA	NA	CASRPAGTDTQYF	TGTGCCAGCAGACCAGCAGGCACAGATACGCAGTATTTT
TRBJ2-4	TRBV4-2	many	NA	CASSPLGSLAKNIQYF	TGTGCCAGCAGCCCCCTGGGCAGCCTAGCCAAAAACATTCAGTACTTC
TRBJ1-6	TRBV9	few	TRBD1	CASSPGDRRDSPLHF	TGTGCCAGCAGCCCAGGGGACAGGAGGGATTCACCCCTCCACTTT
TRBJ1-5	TRBV20-1	NA	TRBD1	CSARVGTGFQPQHF	TGCAGTGCTAGAGTGGGGACAGGGTTTCAGCCCCAGCATTTT
TRBJ2-1	TRBV6-1	few	NA	CASSGEQRPDHNNEQFF	TGTGCCAGCAGTGGCGAACAGCGACCCGATCATAACAATGAGCAGTTCTTC
TRBJ2-3	TRBV7-3	NA	TRBD2	CASSRGTSGRSDTQYF	TGTGCCAGCAGCCGAGGGACTAGCGGGAGATCAGATACGCAGTATTTT
TRBJ2-1	TRBV12-3/TRBV12-4	many	TRBD2	CASRLGGTWWNEQFF	TGTGCCAGCCGCCTCGGGGGGACTTGGTGGAATGAGCAGTTCTTC
TRBJ2-7	TRBV12-3/TRBV12-4	many	NA	CASSLSGPSYEQYF	TGTGCCAGCAGTTTATCGGGTCCATCCTACGAGCAGTACTTC
TRBJ2-1	TRBV19	NA	NA	CASSIDQGNNEQFF	TGTGCCAGTAGTATAGATCAAGGTAACAATGAGCAGTTCTTC
TRBJ1-5	TRBV28	many	TRBD1	CASSFPQGVNNQPQHF	TGTGCCAGCAGTTTTCCCCAGGGGGTGAACAATCAGCCCCAGCATTTT
TRBJ2-3	TRBV9	NA	NA	CASSVRGRDADTQYF	TGTGCCAGCAGCGTTCGGGGGCGGGACGCAGATACGCAGTATTTT